Listed below are T cell receptor beta chains from one sample, sequenced in a study of cytomegalovirus exposure and HLA in healthy donors. TCRdb's copy holds only in-frame clones and misses some; the assay was immunoSEQ multiplex PCR. The table includes about 130,000 clones, nearly 85% detected once. Sequencing was done on a sample of PBMCs. The receptor source for this set is a boy younger than 18 in good health and CMV-seronegative. CDR3s include the opening cysteine and the closing phenylalanine or tryptophan. The D gene is left open where the match is weak. Size tells how often a clone was seen (once, few, many) or the class of an expanded clone, and some rows leave it out.

V gene: TRBV13
J gene: TRBJ1-5
D gene: .
clone size: .
CDR3 protein: CASSLGGPRVDQPQHF
CDR3 DNA: TGTGCCAGCAGCTTAGGGGGGCCAAGGGTCGATCAGCCCCAGCATTTT

V gene: TRBV2
J gene: TRBJ2-1
D gene: TRBD1
clone size: .
CDR3 protein: CASSSDRADEQFF
CDR3 DNA: TGTGCCAGCAGTTCGGACAGGGCCGATGAGCAGTTCTTC

V gene: TRBV10-2
J gene: TRBJ1-1
D gene: .
clone size: .
CDR3 protein: CASSPSLQGSAEAFF
CDR3 DNA: TGCGCCAGCAGCCCATCCCTACAGGGATCCGCTGAAGCTTTCTTT

V gene: TRBV4-3
J gene: TRBJ2-7
D gene: .
clone size: .
CDR3 protein: CASSQARAAGTGGLEQYF
CDR3 DNA: TGCGCCAGCAGCCAAGCGCGAGCTGCCGGGACTGGGGGACTCGAGCAGTACTTC

V gene: TRBV6-6
J gene: TRBJ2-7
D gene: TRBD1
clone size: .
CDR3 protein: CASSYSGQGANEQYF
CDR3 DNA: TGTGCCAGCAGTTACTCGGGACAGGGGGCTAACGAGCAGTACTTC

V gene: TRBV30
J gene: TRBJ2-7
D gene: TRBD1
clone size: once
CDR3 protein: CAWSGDREPKQYF
CDR3 DNA: TGTGCCTGGAGTGGAGACAGGGAACCTAAGCAGTACTTC

V gene: TRBV5-1
J gene: TRBJ2-6
D gene: .
clone size: .
CDR3 protein: CASSLEGAGANVLTF
CDR3 DNA: TGCGCCAGCAGCTTGGAAGGGGCTGGGGCCAACGTCCTGACTTTC

V gene: TRBV6-5
J gene: TRBJ2-7
D gene: .
clone size: few
CDR3 protein: CASRDSRSSYEQYF
CDR3 DNA: TGTGCCAGCAGGGACTCCCGGAGCTCCTACGAGCAGTACTTC

V gene: TRBV30
J gene: TRBJ1-2
D gene: TRBD1
clone size: once
CDR3 protein: CAWSPDRGYGYTF
CDR3 DNA: TGTGCCTGGAGTCCGGACAGGGGGTATGGCTACACCTTC

V gene: TRBV27
J gene: TRBJ2-7
D gene: .
clone size: .
CDR3 protein: CASSPGISYEQYF
CDR3 DNA: TGTGCCAGCAGCCCAGGAATCTCCTACGAGCAGTACTTC

V gene: TRBV19
J gene: TRBJ2-1
D gene: TRBD2
clone size: .
CDR3 protein: CASSILAGGPHEQFF
CDR3 DNA: TGTGCCAGTAGTATCCTAGCGGGAGGGCCCCATGAGCAGTTCTTC

V gene: TRBV7-2
J gene: TRBJ2-7
D gene: TRBD2
clone size: .
CDR3 protein: CASSLSSGSATYEQYF
CDR3 DNA: TGTGCCAGCAGCCTGTCTAGCGGGAGTGCAACCTACGAGCAGTACTTC

V gene: TRBV30
J gene: TRBJ2-7
D gene: TRBD1
clone size: .
CDR3 protein: CARADRAGGEQYF
CDR3 DNA: TGTGCCCGAGCCGACAGGGCTGGGGGCGAGCAGTACTTC

V gene: TRBV11-2
J gene: TRBJ2-5
D gene: TRBD1
clone size: .
CDR3 protein: CASSFRDRVETQYF
CDR3 DNA: TGTGCCAGCAGCTTCCGGGACAGGGTTGAGACCCAGTACTTC

V gene: TRBV18
J gene: TRBJ2-3
D gene: TRBD2
clone size: .
CDR3 protein: CASSPREGSSTDTQYF
CDR3 DNA: TGTGCCAGCTCACCACGGGAGGGGTCTAGCACAGATACGCAGTATTTT

V gene: TRBV5-6
J gene: TRBJ2-7
D gene: TRBD2
clone size: .
CDR3 protein: CASSLGGGRTAYEQYF
CDR3 DNA: TGTGCCAGCAGCTTGGGTGGCGGGAGGACAGCCTACGAGCAGTACTTC

V gene: TRBV6-4
J gene: TRBJ2-1
D gene: .
clone size: .
CDR3 protein: CASSDSPRNNEQFF
CDR3 DNA: TGTGCCAGCAGTGACTCGCCGAGAAACAATGAGCAGTTCTTC

V gene: TRBV6-1
J gene: TRBJ1-1
D gene: TRBD1
clone size: .
CDR3 protein: CASRRGPDTEAFF
CDR3 DNA: TGTGCCAGCAGAAGGGGGCCTGATACTGAAGCTTTCTTT

V gene: TRBV5-1
J gene: TRBJ1-2
D gene: .
clone size: .
CDR3 protein: CASSLEEGVGYGYTF
CDR3 DNA: TGCGCCAGCAGCTTGGAGGAGGGTGTAGGCTATGGCTACACCTTC

V gene: TRBV27
J gene: TRBJ1-5
D gene: .
clone size: .
CDR3 protein: CASSLAYSNQPQHF
CDR3 DNA: TGTGCCAGCAGCCTAGCATATAGCAATCAGCCCCAGCATTTT

V gene: TRBV6-5
J gene: TRBJ2-3
D gene: .
clone size: .
CDR3 protein: CASSLDWEDTQYF
CDR3 DNA: TGTGCCAGCAGCCTAGATTGGGAGGATACGCAGTATTTT

V gene: TRBV29-1
J gene: TRBJ2-3
D gene: TRBD1
clone size: .
CDR3 protein: CSVTGDRGQPSTDTQYF
CDR3 DNA: TGCAGCGTGACGGGGGACAGGGGCCAACCTAGCACAGATACGCAGTATTTT

V gene: TRBV15
J gene: TRBJ2-1
D gene: TRBD2
clone size: .
CDR3 protein: CATSRAGLAGNEQFF
CDR3 DNA: TGTGCCACCAGCAGAGCAGGACTAGCGGGAAATGAGCAGTTCTTC

V gene: TRBV4-3
J gene: TRBJ1-6
D gene: .
clone size: few
CDR3 protein: CASSQDAGDANSPLHF
CDR3 DNA: TGCGCCAGCAGCCAAGATGCGGGAGACGCTAATTCACCCCTCCACTTT

V gene: TRBV19
J gene: TRBJ1-4
D gene: .
clone size: .
CDR3 protein: CASRGRQGNEKLFF
CDR3 DNA: TGTGCCAGTAGGGGTAGGCAGGGTAATGAAAAACTGTTTTTT

V gene: TRBV5-4
J gene: TRBJ2-3
D gene: .
clone size: .
CDR3 protein: CASSFLPDRGDTQYF
CDR3 DNA: TGTGCCAGCAGCTTTTTACCCGACCGGGGAGATACGCAGTATTTT

V gene: TRBV30
J gene: TRBJ1-6
D gene: TRBD1
clone size: .
CDR3 protein: CAWRERGRGGNSPLHF
CDR3 DNA: TGTGCCTGGAGGGAAAGGGGGCGCGGTGGGAATTCACCCCTCCACTTT

V gene: TRBV5-1
J gene: TRBJ2-7
D gene: .
clone size: .
CDR3 protein: CASSLTGSSPYEQYF
CDR3 DNA: TGCGCCAGCAGCTTGACGGGGAGTAGTCCCTACGAGCAGTACTTC

V gene: TRBV6-1
J gene: TRBJ2-7
D gene: .
clone size: .
CDR3 protein: CASSEESSASYEQYF
CDR3 DNA: TGTGCCAGCAGTGAAGAAAGCAGCGCCTCCTACGAGCAGTACTTC

V gene: TRBV11-2
J gene: TRBJ2-2
D gene: TRBD2
clone size: .
CDR3 protein: CASSAGLAGGSKAGELFF
CDR3 DNA: TGTGCCAGCAGCGCGGGACTAGCGGGAGGAAGTAAGGCCGGGGAGCTGTTTTTT

V gene: TRBV12-5
J gene: TRBJ2-3
D gene: TRBD2
clone size: .
CDR3 protein: CASGFLAGAHDTQYF
CDR3 DNA: TGTGCTAGTGGTTTTCTAGCGGGAGCACATGATACGCAGTATTTT

V gene: TRBV6-1
J gene: TRBJ2-1
D gene: .
clone size: once
CDR3 protein: CASSVVRLSSYNEQFF
CDR3 DNA: TGTGCCAGCAGTGTGGTGCGCTTGAGCTCCTACAATGAGCAGTTCTTC

V gene: TRBV30
J gene: TRBJ1-5
D gene: TRBD1
clone size: .
CDR3 protein: CAWSTGTGDNQPQHF
CDR3 DNA: TGTGCCTGGAGTACCGGGACAGGGGACAATCAGCCCCAGCATTTT

V gene: TRBV2
J gene: TRBJ2-3
D gene: .
clone size: .
CDR3 protein: CASSARTSTDTQYF
CDR3 DNA: TGTGCCAGCAGCGCCCGGACAAGCACAGATACGCAGTATTTT

V gene: TRBV5-1
J gene: TRBJ1-5
D gene: TRBD1
clone size: .
CDR3 protein: CASSLAPNRQGSNQPQHF
CDR3 DNA: TGCGCCAGCAGCTTGGCCCCGAATCGACAGGGTAGCAATCAGCCCCAGCATTTT

V gene: TRBV11-2
J gene: TRBJ2-1
D gene: TRBD1
clone size: .
CDR3 protein: CASSSPDRAGYNEQFF
CDR3 DNA: TGTGCCAGCAGCTCACCGGACAGGGCGGGATACAATGAGCAGTTCTTC

V gene: TRBV19
J gene: TRBJ1-2
D gene: .
clone size: .
CDR3 protein: CASSRTAANYGYTF
CDR3 DNA: TGTGCCAGTAGTCGTACAGCCGCTAACTATGGCTACACCTTC

V gene: TRBV30
J gene: TRBJ2-5
D gene: .
clone size: .
CDR3 protein: CAWSVRDSMETQYF
CDR3 DNA: TGTGCCTGGAGTGTCAGGGACTCCATGGAGACCCAGTACTTC

V gene: TRBV29-1
J gene: TRBJ2-7
D gene: TRBD1
clone size: .
CDR3 protein: CSVLPTGSYEQYF
CDR3 DNA: TGCAGCGTTTTACCGACAGGGTCCTACGAGCAGTACTTC

V gene: TRBV19
J gene: TRBJ1-5
D gene: TRBD1
clone size: .
CDR3 protein: CASSPGTGTYSNQPQHF
CDR3 DNA: TGTGCCAGTAGTCCTGGGACAGGTACCTATAGCAATCAGCCCCAGCATTTT

V gene: TRBV7-9
J gene: TRBJ1-4
D gene: .
clone size: .
CDR3 protein: CASSFGRANEKLFF
CDR3 DNA: TGTGCCAGCAGCTTTGGGAGGGCTAATGAAAAACTGTTTTTT

V gene: TRBV18
J gene: TRBJ1-1
D gene: .
clone size: once
CDR3 protein: CASSPPLEATRGTFF
CDR3 DNA: TGTGCCAGCTCACCACCGCTGGAGGCCACCCGTGGAACTTTCTTT

V gene: TRBV19
J gene: TRBJ2-2
D gene: .
clone size: .
CDR3 protein: CASSPPGVTGELFF
CDR3 DNA: TGTGCCAGTAGCCCCCCGGGGGTGACCGGGGAGCTGTTTTTT

V gene: TRBV7-2
J gene: TRBJ2-7
D gene: .
clone size: .
CDR3 protein: CASSLGGRGNEQYF
CDR3 DNA: TGTGCCAGCAGCTTAGGGGGCCGGGGGAACGAGCAGTACTTC

V gene: TRBV4-1
J gene: TRBJ2-5
D gene: .
clone size: .
CDR3 protein: CASSQGAGLGETQYF
CDR3 DNA: TGCGCCAGCAGCCAGGGCGCGGGGCTCGGGGAGACCCAGTACTTC

V gene: TRBV27
J gene: TRBJ2-6
D gene: .
clone size: .
CDR3 protein: CASSSSGGSGANVLTF
CDR3 DNA: TGTGCCAGCAGTTCTTCAGGTGGCTCTGGGGCCAACGTCCTGACTTTC